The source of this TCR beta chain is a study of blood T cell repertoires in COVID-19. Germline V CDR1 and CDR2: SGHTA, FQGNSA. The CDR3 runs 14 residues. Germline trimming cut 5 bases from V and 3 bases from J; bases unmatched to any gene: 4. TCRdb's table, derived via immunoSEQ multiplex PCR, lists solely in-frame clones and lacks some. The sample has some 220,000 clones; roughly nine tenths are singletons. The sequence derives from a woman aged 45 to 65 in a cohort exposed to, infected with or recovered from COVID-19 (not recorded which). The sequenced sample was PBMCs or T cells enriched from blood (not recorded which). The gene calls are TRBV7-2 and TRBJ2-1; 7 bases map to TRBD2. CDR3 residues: CASSRGGGYNEQFF. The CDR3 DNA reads TGTGCCAGCAGCCGCGGGGGAGGCTACAATGAGCAGTTCTTC.